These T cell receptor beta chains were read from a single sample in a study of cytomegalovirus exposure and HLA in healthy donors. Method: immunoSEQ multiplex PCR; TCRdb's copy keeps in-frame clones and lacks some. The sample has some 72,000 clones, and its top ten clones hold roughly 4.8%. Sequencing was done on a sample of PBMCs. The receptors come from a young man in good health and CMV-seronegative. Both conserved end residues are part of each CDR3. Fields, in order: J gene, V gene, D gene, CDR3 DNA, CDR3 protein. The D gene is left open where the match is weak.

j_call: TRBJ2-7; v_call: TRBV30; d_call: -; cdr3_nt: TGTGCCTGGAGTGAGCGGGTACCGGGCGAGCAGTACTTC; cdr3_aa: CAWSERVPGEQYF
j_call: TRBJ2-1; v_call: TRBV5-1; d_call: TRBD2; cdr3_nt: TGCGCCAGCAGCTTGAAACTAGCGGGCCAGAATGAGCAGTTCTTC; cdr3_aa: CASSLKLAGQNEQFF
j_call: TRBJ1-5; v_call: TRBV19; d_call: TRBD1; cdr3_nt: TGTGCCAGTAGCCTTGGGGACAGGGCCCATCAGCCCCAGCATTTT; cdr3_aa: CASSLGDRAHQPQHF
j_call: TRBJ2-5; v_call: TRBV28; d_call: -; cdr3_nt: TGTGCCCTCGCCGTTGCAGGTCAAGAGACCCAGTACTTC; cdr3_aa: CALAVAGQETQYF
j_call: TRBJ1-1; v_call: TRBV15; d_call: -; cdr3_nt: TGTGCCACCCGCCGGGACTCCATGAACACTGAAGCTTTCTTT; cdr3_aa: CATRRDSMNTEAFF
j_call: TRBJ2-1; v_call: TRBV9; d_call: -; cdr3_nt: TGTGCCAGCAGCGCAATGACAGGTTTCTCGGGCGATGAGCAGTTCTTC; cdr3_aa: CASSAMTGFSGDEQFF
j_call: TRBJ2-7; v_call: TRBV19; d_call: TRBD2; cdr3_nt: TGTGCCAGTAGTCGGCGATGGGGACTAGCGGGGGCCCCCTACGAGCAGTACTTC; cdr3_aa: CASSRRWGLAGAPYEQYF
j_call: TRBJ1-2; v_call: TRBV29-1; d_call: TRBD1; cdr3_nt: TGCAGCGGTCCACTATTCGGACAGGGTCGGTTGGACTATGGCTACACCTTC; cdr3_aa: CSGPLFGQGRLDYGYTF
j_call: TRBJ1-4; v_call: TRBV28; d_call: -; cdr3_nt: TGTGCCAGCAGTCCCCTGGGGGGGCCTCATGAAAAACTGTTTTTT; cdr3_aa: CASSPLGGPHEKLFF
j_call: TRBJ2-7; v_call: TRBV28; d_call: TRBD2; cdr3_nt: TGTGCCAGTACTGCAGTGAGGGAGGGGTACTACGAGCAGTACTTC; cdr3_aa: CASTAVREGYYEQYF
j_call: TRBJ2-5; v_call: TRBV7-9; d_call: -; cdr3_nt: TGTGCCAGCAGCTTAGGGCAGATCATCCAAGAGACCCAGTACTTC; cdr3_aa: CASSLGQIIQETQYF
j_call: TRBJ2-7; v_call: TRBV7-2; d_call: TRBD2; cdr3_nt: TGTGCCAGCAGCTTAGGAGCGGGGGTTGCGTACGAGCAGTACTTC; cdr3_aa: CASSLGAGVAYEQYF
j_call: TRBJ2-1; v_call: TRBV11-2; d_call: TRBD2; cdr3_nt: TGTGCCAGCTCGAAGCGGGAGGACAGAAATGAGCAGTTCTTC; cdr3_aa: CASSKREDRNEQFF
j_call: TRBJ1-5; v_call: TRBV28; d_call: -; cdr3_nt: TGTGCCAGCAGTTCCAGGTCGAAGCCCCAGCATTTT; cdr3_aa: CASSSRSKPQHF
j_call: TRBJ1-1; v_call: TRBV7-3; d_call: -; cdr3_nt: TGTGCCAGCAGCTTAACGTCTTGGGGGGACACTGAAGCTTTCTTT; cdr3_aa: CASSLTSWGDTEAFF
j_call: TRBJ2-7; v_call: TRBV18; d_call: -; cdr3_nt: TGTGCCAGCTCACCTCAACGAGAGTGGGCGTACGAGCAGTACTTC; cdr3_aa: CASSPQREWAYEQYF
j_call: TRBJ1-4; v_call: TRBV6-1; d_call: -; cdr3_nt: TGTGCCAGCAGTTCCCAGGGTATGAATGAAAAACTGTTTTTT; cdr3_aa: CASSSQGMNEKLFF
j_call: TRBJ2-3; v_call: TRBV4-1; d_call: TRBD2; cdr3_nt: TGCGCCAGCAGGCTTAGCGGGGGGGGTAGAACAGATCCGCAGTATTTT; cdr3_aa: CASRLSGGGRTDPQYF
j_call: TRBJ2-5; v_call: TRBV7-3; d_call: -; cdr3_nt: TGTGCCAGCAGCTTAACTGGGGCCGGAGAGACCCAGTACTTC; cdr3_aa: CASSLTGAGETQYF
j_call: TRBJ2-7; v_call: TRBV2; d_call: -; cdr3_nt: TGTGCCAGCAGTGACGAGTATCCGGAGAGCGTCCACGAGCAGTACTTC; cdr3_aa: CASSDEYPESVHEQYF
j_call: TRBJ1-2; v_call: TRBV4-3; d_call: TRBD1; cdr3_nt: TGCGCCAGCAGCCAAGAGGCAGGGGGCTACTATGGCTACACCTTC; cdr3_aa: CASSQEAGGYYGYTF
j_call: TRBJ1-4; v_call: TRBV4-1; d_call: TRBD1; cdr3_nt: TGCGCCAGCAGCCAAGTTACCGGGACAGGGTTTGAAAAACTGTTTTTT; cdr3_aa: CASSQVTGTGFEKLFF
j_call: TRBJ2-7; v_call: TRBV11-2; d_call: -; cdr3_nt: TGTGCCAGCAGCTTAATCAGGGGAAACTTGTGGCCTCGGGAGCAGTACTTC; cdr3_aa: CASSLIRGNLWPREQYF
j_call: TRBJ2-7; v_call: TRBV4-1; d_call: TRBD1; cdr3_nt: TGCGCCAGCAGCCCTGAGGGGGCACGGGTCCGACGATCCTACGAGCAGTACTTC; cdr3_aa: CASSPEGARVRRSYEQYF
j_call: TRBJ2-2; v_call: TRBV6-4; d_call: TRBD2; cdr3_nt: TGTGCCAGCAGTGACGGCGGGGGTTCTACCGGGGAGCTGTTTTTT; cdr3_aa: CASSDGGGSTGELFF
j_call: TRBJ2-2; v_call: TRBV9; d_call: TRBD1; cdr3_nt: TGTGCCAGCAGCGCGGGACAGACGAACACCGGGGAGCTGTTTTTT; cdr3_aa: CASSAGQTNTGELFF
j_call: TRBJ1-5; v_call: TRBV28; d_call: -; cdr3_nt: TGTGCCAGCAGTTTCCAGTTAAATCAGCCCCAGCATTTT; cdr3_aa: CASSFQLNQPQHF
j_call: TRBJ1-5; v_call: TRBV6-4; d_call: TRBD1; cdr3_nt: TGTGCCAGCAGTGAATCAGGGGGCAGCAATCAGCCCCAGCATTTT; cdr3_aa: CASSESGGSNQPQHF
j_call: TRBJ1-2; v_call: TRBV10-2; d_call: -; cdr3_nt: TGCGCCAGCAGTGATACGGGCGGGTATGGCTACACCTTC; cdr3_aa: CASSDTGGYGYTF
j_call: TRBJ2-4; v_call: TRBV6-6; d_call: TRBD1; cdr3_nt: TGTGCCAGTTCCGGACAGGACCCGAACATTCAGTACTTC; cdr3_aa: CASSGQDPNIQYF
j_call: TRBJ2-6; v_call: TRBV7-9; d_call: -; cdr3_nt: TGTGCCAGCAGCCCTCTAGCTGCTGGGGCCAACGTCCTGACTTTC; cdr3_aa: CASSPLAAGANVLTF
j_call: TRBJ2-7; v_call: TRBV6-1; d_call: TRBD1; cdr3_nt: TGTGCCAGCAGTGAAGCTCTAGACAGGGTCTACGAGCAGTACTTC; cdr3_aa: CASSEALDRVYEQYF
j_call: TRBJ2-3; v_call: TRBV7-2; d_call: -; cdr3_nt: TGTGCCAGCAGCCCTGGACAGACAGATACGCAGTATTTT; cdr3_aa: CASSPGQTDTQYF
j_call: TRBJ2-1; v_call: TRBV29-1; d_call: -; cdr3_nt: TGCAGCGGTGGACAGTTCTACAATGAGCAGTTCTTC; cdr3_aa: CSGGQFYNEQFF
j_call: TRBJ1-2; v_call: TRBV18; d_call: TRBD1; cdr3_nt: TGTGCCAGCTCTCCCGGGACAGGGGGCGACTACACCTTC; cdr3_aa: CASSPGTGGDYTF
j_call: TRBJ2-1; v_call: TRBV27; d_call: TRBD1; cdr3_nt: TGTGCCAGCAGACCGGGACAGGGGGTAAAAAGGCGGCAGTTCTTC; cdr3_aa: CASRPGQGVKRRQFF
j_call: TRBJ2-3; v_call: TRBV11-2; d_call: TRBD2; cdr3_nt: TGTGCCAGCAGCTTTAGCGGGGAGGGCACAGATACGCAGTATTTT; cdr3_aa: CASSFSGEGTDTQYF
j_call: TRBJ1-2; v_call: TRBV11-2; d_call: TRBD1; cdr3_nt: TGTGCCAGCAGCTTAACGGACAGGGGGGACTACACCTTC; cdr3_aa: CASSLTDRGDYTF
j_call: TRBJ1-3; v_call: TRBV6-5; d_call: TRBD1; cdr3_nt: TGTGCCAGCAGTTACCAGGGGGTGGGTGGAAACACCATATATTTT; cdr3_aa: CASSYQGVGGNTIYF
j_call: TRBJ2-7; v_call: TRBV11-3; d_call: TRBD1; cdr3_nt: TGTGCCAGCAGCTGGGACAGGGTGTCATACGAGCAGTACTTC; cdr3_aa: CASSWDRVSYEQYF
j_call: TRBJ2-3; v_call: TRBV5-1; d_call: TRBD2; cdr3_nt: TGCGCCAGCAGCCCCGGGACTAGCGGGAGGGGGCCAGATACGCAGTATTTT; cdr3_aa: CASSPGTSGRGPDTQYF
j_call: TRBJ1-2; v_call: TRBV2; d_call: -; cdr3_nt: TGTGCCAGCAGTGAAGATCCCTACGGCTACACCTTC; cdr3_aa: CASSEDPYGYTF
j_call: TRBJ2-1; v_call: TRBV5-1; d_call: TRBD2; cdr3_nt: TGCGCCAGCAGCTCCATGGGACTAGCGGGAACCGATGAGCAGTTCTTC; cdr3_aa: CASSSMGLAGTDEQFF
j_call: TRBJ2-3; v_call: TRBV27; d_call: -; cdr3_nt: TGTGCCAGCAGTTTCGTGGGCTCAGATACGCAGTATTTT; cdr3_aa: CASSFVGSDTQYF
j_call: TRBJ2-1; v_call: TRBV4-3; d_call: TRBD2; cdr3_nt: TGCGCCAGCAGCCAAGGTTATCTGCGGGAGCCATCCAATGAGCAGTTCTTC; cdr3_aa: CASSQGYLREPSNEQFF
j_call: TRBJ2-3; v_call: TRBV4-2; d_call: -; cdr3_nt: TGTGCCAGCAGCCAAGACAGGGTCAGGACAGATACGCAGTATTTT; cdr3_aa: CASSQDRVRTDTQYF
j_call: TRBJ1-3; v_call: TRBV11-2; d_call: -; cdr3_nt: TGTGCCAGCAGCGTAAACCAGGGTGGAAACACCATATATTTT; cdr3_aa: CASSVNQGGNTIYF
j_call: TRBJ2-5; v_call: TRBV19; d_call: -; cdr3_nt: TGTGCCAGTAGTATGGCAGTTCAAGAGACCCAGTACTTC; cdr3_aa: CASSMAVQETQYF
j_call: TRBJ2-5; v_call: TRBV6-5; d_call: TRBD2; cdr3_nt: TGTGCCAGCAGTTACTCGAGCGGGAGCCCCCAAGAGACCCAGTACTTC; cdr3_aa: CASSYSSGSPQETQYF
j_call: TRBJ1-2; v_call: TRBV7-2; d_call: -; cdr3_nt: TGTGCCAGCAGTGCTGGGCTCCGCGGCTACACCTTC; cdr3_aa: CASSAGLRGYTF
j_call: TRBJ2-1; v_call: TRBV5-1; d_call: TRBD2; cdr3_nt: TGCGCCAGCAGCTCAGGGACTAGCGGGTTGTTCTACAATGAGCAGTTCTTC; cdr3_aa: CASSSGTSGLFYNEQFF
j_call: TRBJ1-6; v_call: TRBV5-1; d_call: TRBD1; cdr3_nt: TGCGCCAGCAGCTTGACAGGGGACGATTCACCCCTCCACTTT; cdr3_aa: CASSLTGDDSPLHF